These 8 T cell receptor beta chains originate from one sample sequenced in a study of spatial heterogeneity in lung cancer. Each CDR3 protein is one row after TCRdb ran MiXCR on the 5' RACE reads. In the table there are more than 45,000 distinct CDR3 sequences, about 5.8% of which are singletons. Time point: sample taken at primary tumor resection. Unsorted whole RNA samples from tumor, nontumor lung or frozen PBMC were sequenced. Sample: PBMCs, taken at surgery. All receptors come from a male donor with early-stage non-small cell lung cancer.

This clonotype has a handful of counts. This chain joins TRBV5-1 and TRBJ2-2, with TRBD2 identical over 7 bases. With V trimmed by 3 bases and J by 6 bases, 5 bases remained unmatched. The CDR3 runs 14 residues. The germline CDR1 and CDR2 sequences are SGHRS and YFSETQ. Here the CDR3 reads CASSWEGRAGELFF. CDR3 nucleotides: TGCGCCAGCAGCTGGGAGGGCCGGGCCGGGGAGCTGTTTTTT.

This clonotype occurred many times. V and J are TRBV3-1 and TRBJ1-1; the match to TRBD1 covers 11 bases. Germline V gene sequence: CDR1 LGHDT, CDR2 YNNKEL (reference sequence). The junction had 5 bases not matched to a gene; V was cut back by 6 bases and J by 11 bases. The length of the CDR3 is 12 residues. CDR3 in amino acids: CASRRDRGSAFF. As DNA, the CDR3 is TGTGCCAGCAGACGGGACAGGGGGTCCGCTTTCTTT.

In its sample, this clonotype was seen many times. The CDR3 nucleotides are TGCAGTGCCCGAACAGGGGGCCAGCCCCAGCATTTT. Its protein is CSARTGGQPQHF. The J gene is TRBJ1-5, the V gene TRBV20-1; TRBD1 matches at 9 bases. This CDR3 has 12 residues. The V gene end was trimmed by 6 bases and the J gene end by 7 bases; junction bases not matched to a gene: 4. CDR1 DFQATT and CDR2 SNEGSKA come from the germline V gene (reference sequence).

CDR3 sequence: CASSHRAEHTGELFF. In nucleotides, the CDR3 is TGTGCCAGCAGCCACAGGGCGGAGCACACCGGGGAGCTGTTTTTT. This chain uses TRBV6-2 or TRBV6-3 with TRBJ2-2; perhaps TRBD1 as D (6 bases). The germline CDR1 and CDR2 sequences are MNHEY and SVGEGT. The CDR3 has 15 amino acids. The germline V and J ends were trimmed by 6 bases and 3 bases, with 14 bases remaining between them.

This clonotype was found many times. The chain employs TRBV28 and TRBJ2-7; D possibly corresponds to TRBD2 (5 bases). Germline CDR1 MDHEN, CDR2 SYDVKM. Trimming removed 2 bases from V and 2 bases from J, with 10 bases in between. This CDR3 contains 14 residues. The CDR3 sequence is CASSLDFGTYEQYF. The CDR3 DNA reads TGTGCCAGCAGTTTAGACTTCGGGACCTACGAGCAGTACTTC. The full variable domain, rest sourced from reference TRBV28 and TRBJ2-7, is DVKVTQSSRYLVKRTGEKVFLECVQDMDHENMFWYRQDPGLGLRLIYFSYDVKMKEKGDIPEGYSVSREKKERFSLILESASTNQTSMYLCASSLDFGTYEQYFGPGTRLTVT.

This clonotype was recorded many times. The chain carries TRBV20-1 and TRBJ1-4; possibly TRBD1 for D (5 bases). Trimming removed 3 bases from V and 8 bases from J, with 13 bases in between. The CDR3 totals 13 residues. Germline CDR1 is DFQATT and CDR2 is SNEGSKA (reference sequence). CDR3 residues: CSASLQGHEKLFF. The CDR3 DNA reads as TGCAGTGCTAGCCTGCAGGGTCACGAAAAACTGTTTTTT.

This clonotype was counted ten times or more. The chain has TRBV9 and TRBJ2-7, with D tentatively TRBD2 (6 bases). V was cut by 0 bases and J by 3 bases, with 13 bases left in between. This CDR3 spans 15 amino acids. CDR1 and CDR2 (germline): SGDLS, YYNGEE. The DNA of the CDR3 is TGTGCCAGCAGCGTAGATTCTGGGGGGTACTACGAGCAGTACTTC. It codes for CASSVDSGGYYEQYF.

About this clonotype itself: A much larger clone is a single base away; this may be a read error. The chain has TRBV24-1 and TRBJ2-1; perhaps D is TRBD1 or TRBD2 (5 bases each). This CDR3 spans 15 amino acids. With 3 bases removed from V and 11 bases from J, the gap between germline ends came to 19 bases. Germline assignment: CDR1 KGHDR and CDR2 SFDVKD. CDR3 nucleotides: TGTGCCACCAGTGATGCCGGGGCTTCCGCCGATAAGCAGTTCTTC. Its translation is CATSDAGASADKQFF.